This T cell receptor (beta chain) was observed in a study of technical replicates of blood from a handful of donors. Trimming removed 4 bases from V and 3 bases from J, with 9 bases in between. The V gene's germline CDR1 is SGDLS and CDR2 YYNGEE. This CDR3 spans 13 amino acids. Clones were read by immunoSEQ multiplex PCR, and TCRdb kept only the in-frame ones, dropping some. The repertoire includes 65,000 to 90,000 clones, approximately 90% of them detected once, and about 4.5% sits in the top ten. What was sequenced was PBMCs. The clonotype originates from a human donor in good health. Some clones in this sample may be carry-over from other donors' samples. The chain employs TRBV9 and TRBJ2-3; D gene ambiguous. The CDR3, as DNA: TGTGCCAGCAGCCTCTTTTTGACAGATACGCAGTATTTT. Translation gives CASSLFLTDTQYF.